The present T cell receptor (beta chain) was sequenced within a study of T-cell memory formation after mild COVID-19. TCRdb reprocessed the 5' RACE reads via MiXCR and lists one record per CDR3 protein. The data hold about 170,000 distinct CDR3 sequences, with 10% to 15% observed a single time. This clonotype was observed at least ten times. V lost 0 bases and J lost 2, with 7 bases in between. The CDR3 has 14 amino acids. Looked up from germline, CDR1 is SGHRS and CDR2 is YFSETQ. Sequencing was done on a sample of PBMCs or a T cell subset sorted from them (not recorded which). The chain combines TRBV5-1 with TRBJ2-3; weak D call: TRBD2 (6 bases). The sequence derives from a man aged 18 to 30 who had mild COVID-19 (a few samples of this study predate the infection). Cell type and time point are not known. CDR3 DNA: TGCGCCAGCAGCTTGGGGACTAACACAGATACGCAGTATTTT. Protein product: CASSLGTNTDTQYF.